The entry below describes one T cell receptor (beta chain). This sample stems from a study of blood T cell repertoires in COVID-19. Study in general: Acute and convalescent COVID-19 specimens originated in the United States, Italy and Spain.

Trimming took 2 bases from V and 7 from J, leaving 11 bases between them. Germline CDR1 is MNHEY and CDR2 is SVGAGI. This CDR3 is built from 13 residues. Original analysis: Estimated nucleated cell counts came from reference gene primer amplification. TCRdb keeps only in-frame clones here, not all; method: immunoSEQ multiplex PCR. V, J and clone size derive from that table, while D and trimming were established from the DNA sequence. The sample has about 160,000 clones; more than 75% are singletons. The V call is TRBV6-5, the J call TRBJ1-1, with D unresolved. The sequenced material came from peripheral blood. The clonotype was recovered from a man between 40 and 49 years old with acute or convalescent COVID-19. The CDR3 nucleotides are TGTGCCAGCAGTTACGAGGTGAGAAATGAAGCTTTCTTT. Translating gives CASSYEVRNEAFF.